This T cell receptor beta chain was found in a study of Graves' ophthalmopathy and Graves' hyperthyroidism (dated by TCRdb to the late 2010s). Regarding the complete study: Peripheral blood was collected at initial diagnosis, prior to any treatment. The independent validation cohort included 18 to 20 hyperthyroidism patients plus 17 patients who later progressed from hyperthyroidism to ophthalmopathy. Following sampling, methimazole starting at 30 mg daily was administered to hyperthyroidism patients, and high-dose intravenous methylprednisolone was administered to ophthalmopathy patients. In total, approximately 130 blood samples were TCR-sequenced: approximately 42 ophthalmopathy, about 75 hyperthyroidism and about 17 hyperthyroidism-to-ophthalmopathy patients. To explore V-J signatures that separate ophthalmopathy from hyperthyroidism, a discovery set of about a hundred patients was enrolled, consisting of approximately 44 with ophthalmopathy and around 57 with stable hyperthyroidism. The 75 to 100 discovery patients were randomly split 7:3 into training and test sets. TCR beta repertoire signatures were used to distinguish Graves' ophthalmopathy from Graves' hyperthyroidism and to predict progression to ophthalmopathy. In several hyperthyroidism patients, the T-cell repertoires found in thyroid tissue were compared with those found in blood. Results and caveats for the whole study, not just this receptor: No statistical method was used to set the sample size in advance, and the investigators knew which group each participant was assigned to. In cross-validation, the 13-signature model distinguished ophthalmopathy from stable hyperthyroidism with 85% to 90% sensitivity and nearly 82% specificity, and in the test set the corresponding values were around 78% and 73%. Most of the expanded thyroid clonotypes with a frequency above 0.001 were also detected in blood, and it was suggested that the thyroid immune response may be reflected by blood repertoires. In validation, the model predicted ophthalmopathy progression with nearly 71% sensitivity and around 72% specificity; approximately 12 predicted patients were CT-confirmed with GO in a median of approximately 6.5 months.

This clonotype was seen ten or more times. It has no known antigen specificity. No base quality information exists; no much larger clone differs at one position. Patients with ophthalmopathy had moderately to severely active disease, with a Clinical Activity Score of 3 or more, a NOSPECS grade of 4 or more, and a disease duration of less than 3 months. Patients with other autoimmune diseases, uncontrolled infections, pregnancy or lactation were excluded. Diagnosis was based on clinical symptoms, serum thyroxine, TRAb, thyroid ultrasound and orbital computed tomography. PBMCs were isolated from around 10 ml of fresh peripheral blood by Ficoll-Paque density gradient centrifugation. Trizol reagent was used to extract the total RNA, and its quality was then checked on an Agilent 2100 Bioanalyzer. Looking up the germline V gene (reference sequence) yields CDR1 LNHDA and CDR2 SQIVND. The CDR3 spans 14 residues, from the cysteine through the phenylalanine. Kept here is only the CDR3 DNA, which spans 42 bases and is read in frame from base 1. The V and J ends are trimmed by 0 bases and 6 bases, leaving 8 bases between them.

For repertoire sequencing, TCR beta CDR3 regions were amplified from RNA transcripts. A first-round RT-PCR used HTBI primers with the Qiagen OneStep RT-PCR kit, followed by a second-round multiplex PCR, size selection and purification. Sequencing of the libraries was carried out on an Illumina HiSeq2000 in paired-end mode with 100 bp reads. The source study handled its data this way. Reads were processed with SOAPnuke, discarding reads with adapters, uncalled bases, mean Phred below 15, or no exact constant-primer or identifier match. High-quality paired reads were merged with COPE v1.2.5. Each unique nucleotide sequence was defined as a clonotype, and clonotypes were aligned to IMGT TRB V, D and J references with MiTCR v1.1. The analysis was limited to V-J combinations with a frequency above 0.0001, which together covered 99.2% of repertoires. For each V-J combination, a TCR clonal expansion and chaos score was defined as the ratio of F50 clonal expansion to chaos observed in the TCRdist matrix. Welch's t-statistics and random forest were used to narrow the features down to 13 V-J combinations, which were then fed into a naive Bayes classifier. Thyroid-blood repertoire similarity was quantified with the Morisita-Horn index. Using fastp at Q25 and MiXCR, TCRdb reprocessed the public reads and kept productive beta chains. For every CDR3 protein sequence, its rows merge into one entry that carries the most common genes and DNA. The V and J calls and clone size are TCRdb's, not the authors'. In this sample the table shows about 210,000 distinct CDR3 sequences, less than 30% of which occur a single time. Approximately 9.6% of the sample is taken by the ten largest.

Specimen: peripheral blood. The sequence came from a man aged 50-60 years with Graves' ophthalmopathy. Donor details come from another sample of the same person, matched by shared clones. This chain is built from TRBV19 and TRBJ2-2; the D gene cannot be named for sure. The sequenced DNA is TGTGCCAGTAGTATAGATCTCGGGCCCGGGGAGCTGTTTTTT. This gives the protein CASSIDLGPGELFF.